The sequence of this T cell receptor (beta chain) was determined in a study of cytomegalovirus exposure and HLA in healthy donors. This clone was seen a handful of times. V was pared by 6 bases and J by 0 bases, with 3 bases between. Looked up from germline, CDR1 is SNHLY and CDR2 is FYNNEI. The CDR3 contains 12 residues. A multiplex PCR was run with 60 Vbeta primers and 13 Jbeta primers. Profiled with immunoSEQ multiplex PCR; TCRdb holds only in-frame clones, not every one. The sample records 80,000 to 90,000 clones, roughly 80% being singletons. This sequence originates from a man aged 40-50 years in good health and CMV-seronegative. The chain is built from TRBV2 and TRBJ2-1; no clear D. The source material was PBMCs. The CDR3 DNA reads TGTGCCAGCAGGAGCTCCTACAATGAGCAGTTCTTC. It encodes CASRSSYNEQFF.